This entry describes one T cell receptor beta chain. CDR1 is SGHNT, CDR2 YENEEA, per germline. The CDR3 length is 16 residues. V dropped 0 bases and J dropped 3 bases, with 13 bases sitting between them. This sample was taken from a study of blood T cell repertoires in COVID-19. Study summary: The cDNA or gDNA used as material had been derived from T cells, B-cell-depleted T cells, or PBMCs.

In the authors' workflow: Using reference gene primer amplification, nucleated cell counts were estimated. Generated by immunoSEQ multiplex PCR, the TCRdb table keeps only in-frame clones and is missing some. V and J calls and clone size come straight from that table; D and trimming were deduced from the DNA. The table has 200,000 to 250,000 clones, around four fifths seen once. The TCR was taken from a woman older than 75 with active or convalescent COVID-19. This rearrangement joins TRBV11-3 to TRBJ2-3; D is unclear. The sample consisted of peripheral blood. The DNA for the CDR3 is TGTGCCAGCAGCTTAGATCACGGGTCAAGGACAGATACGCAGTATTTT. It translates to CASSLDHGSRTDTQYF.